These T cell receptor beta chains were read from a single sample in a study of cytomegalovirus exposure and HLA in healthy donors. Here immunoSEQ multiplex PCR was the method, and the copy in TCRdb shows in-frame clones only, minus some. The table shows around 140,000 clones, with roughly 74% occurring only once. The sample was PBMCs. These TCRs come from a woman aged 18-29 years in good health and CMV-seropositive. The CDR3 runs from the conserved cysteine through the conserved F or W. Each record gives: D gene, V gene, J gene, clone size, CDR3 DNA, CDR3 protein. The D gene is left open where the match is weak. Clone sizes are given selectively: once, few, many, or a class where the clone is expanded.

d_gene: TRBD2; v_gene: TRBV29-1; j_gene: TRBJ2-1; abundance: .; CDR3nt: TGCAGCGTTGAAGTTAGCGGGGGGCAGGGTGAGCAGTTCTTC; CDR3aa: CSVEVSGGQGEQFF
d_gene: .; v_gene: TRBV4-1; j_gene: TRBJ2-6; abundance: .; CDR3nt: TGCGCCAGCAGCCAAGAAGAGGGCTCTGGGGCCAACGTCCTGACTTTC; CDR3aa: CASSQEEGSGANVLTF
d_gene: TRBD1; v_gene: TRBV6-6; j_gene: TRBJ2-7; abundance: few; CDR3nt: TGTGCCAGCAGTTACGCCGGGACAGGGACCTACGAGCAGTACTTC; CDR3aa: CASSYAGTGTYEQYF
d_gene: .; v_gene: TRBV7-2; j_gene: TRBJ2-7; abundance: few; CDR3nt: TGTGCCAGCAGCTTAAACAGGGCCTACGAGCAGTACTTC; CDR3aa: CASSLNRAYEQYF
d_gene: .; v_gene: TRBV2; j_gene: TRBJ1-1; abundance: once; CDR3nt: TGTGCCAGCAGTACCGACAGAGCCTTAAACACTGAAGCTTTCTTT; CDR3aa: CASSTDRALNTEAFF
d_gene: .; v_gene: TRBV10-2; j_gene: TRBJ1-5; abundance: .; CDR3nt: TGCGCCAGCAGTGTGGCTGTTATTCAGCCCCAGCATTTT; CDR3aa: CASSVAVIQPQHF
d_gene: .; v_gene: TRBV28; j_gene: TRBJ1-4; abundance: .; CDR3nt: TGTGCCAGCAGGGGTCGGGACTCACACGCAACTAATGAAAAACTGTTTTTT; CDR3aa: CASRGRDSHATNEKLFF
d_gene: .; v_gene: TRBV5-1; j_gene: TRBJ2-6; abundance: .; CDR3nt: TGCGCCAGCAGTCGACCTCCAGGGGCCCCTGGGGCCAACGTCCTGACTTTC; CDR3aa: CASSRPPGAPGANVLTF
d_gene: .; v_gene: TRBV7-2; j_gene: TRBJ2-5; abundance: few; CDR3nt: TGTGCCAGCAGCGGGGCGGGGAAAGAGACCCAGTACTTC; CDR3aa: CASSGAGKETQYF
d_gene: TRBD1; v_gene: TRBV27; j_gene: TRBJ1-6; abundance: .; CDR3nt: TGTGCCAGCAGGACGGACAGGGCCTATAATTCACCCCTCCACTTT; CDR3aa: CASRTDRAYNSPLHF
d_gene: TRBD2; v_gene: TRBV6-1; j_gene: TRBJ2-3; abundance: .; CDR3nt: TGTGCCAGCAGTATAGCGGGGGGGCGAGATACGCAGTATTTT; CDR3aa: CASSIAGGRDTQYF
d_gene: .; v_gene: TRBV5-4; j_gene: TRBJ1-1; abundance: .; CDR3nt: TGTGTCAGCAGCAGCGGGATGGCCACTGAAGCTTTCTTT; CDR3aa: CVSSSGMATEAFF
d_gene: .; v_gene: TRBV5-1; j_gene: TRBJ1-1; abundance: .; CDR3nt: TGCGCCAGCAGGGAGGGCGGGAACACTGAAGCTTTCTTT; CDR3aa: CASREGGNTEAFF
d_gene: TRBD1; v_gene: TRBV5-1; j_gene: TRBJ1-1; abundance: .; CDR3nt: TGCGCCAGCAGCTTGACGACAGGGGCAGCTTCCACTGAAGCTTTCTTT; CDR3aa: CASSLTTGAASTEAFF
d_gene: .; v_gene: TRBV19; j_gene: TRBJ1-4; abundance: .; CDR3nt: TGTGCCAGTACTCTCCAACTGGCCCAGCGTGGAAAACTGTTTTTT; CDR3aa: CASTLQLAQRGKLFF
d_gene: .; v_gene: TRBV10-1; j_gene: TRBJ2-5; abundance: .; CDR3nt: TGCGCCTTCGCCTCTTACTCAACAGGGTGTCGAGAGACCCAGTACTTC; CDR3aa: CAFASYSTGCRETQYF
d_gene: TRBD2; v_gene: TRBV27; j_gene: TRBJ2-1; abundance: once; CDR3nt: TGTGCCAGCAGTTTATTACCCCTAACTAGCGGGGGGGCAAATGAGCAGTTCTTC; CDR3aa: CASSLLPLTSGGANEQFF
d_gene: .; v_gene: TRBV7-6; j_gene: TRBJ2-1; abundance: few; CDR3nt: TGTGCCAGCAGCCTCACGGACACAAACAATGAGCAGTTCTTC; CDR3aa: CASSLTDTNNEQFF
d_gene: TRBD1; v_gene: TRBV4-1; j_gene: TRBJ1-2; abundance: .; CDR3nt: TGCGCCAGCAGCCAAGATCCTATGCAGGGGGCCGGGTACGGCTACACCTTC; CDR3aa: CASSQDPMQGAGYGYTF
d_gene: .; v_gene: TRBV6-5; j_gene: TRBJ1-5; abundance: .; CDR3nt: TGTGCCAGCAGTACTCCCGGGGGAAATCAGCCCCAGCATTTT; CDR3aa: CASSTPGGNQPQHF
d_gene: .; v_gene: TRBV5-6; j_gene: TRBJ1-2; abundance: .; CDR3nt: TGTGCCAGCAGCTTGGGGCGGGGGTATGGCTACACCTTC; CDR3aa: CASSLGRGYGYTF
d_gene: .; v_gene: TRBV2; j_gene: TRBJ2-1; abundance: .; CDR3nt: TGTGCCAGCAGTGAAGCGCCCAGGGGCAAGAACAATGAGCAGTTCTTC; CDR3aa: CASSEAPRGKNNEQFF
d_gene: TRBD1; v_gene: TRBV27; j_gene: TRBJ1-4; abundance: .; CDR3nt: TGTGCCAGCAGTTTCCTCCCACCGGGACAGGTTAATGAAAAACTGTTTTTT; CDR3aa: CASSFLPPGQVNEKLFF
d_gene: .; v_gene: TRBV28; j_gene: TRBJ1-2; abundance: .; CDR3nt: TGTGCCAGCAGTTTACAGGGCTATGGCTACACCTTC; CDR3aa: CASSLQGYGYTF
d_gene: TRBD1; v_gene: TRBV15; j_gene: TRBJ1-1; abundance: few; CDR3nt: TGTGCCACCAGCATATCGGCAGGGGGGTTTAGTGAAGCTTTCTTT; CDR3aa: CATSISAGGFSEAFF
d_gene: .; v_gene: TRBV5-4; j_gene: TRBJ2-5; abundance: few; CDR3nt: TGTGCCAGCAGCTTGGCAACGGGTTTGGGTGAGACCCAGTACTTC; CDR3aa: CASSLATGLGETQYF
d_gene: .; v_gene: TRBV2; j_gene: TRBJ1-2; abundance: .; CDR3nt: TGTGCCAGCAGTGGGATTAGCGTAAGCGGCTACACCTTC; CDR3aa: CASSGISVSGYTF
d_gene: TRBD1; v_gene: TRBV19; j_gene: TRBJ1-1; abundance: once; CDR3nt: TGTGCCAGTAGTAGGACAGGGGAGCTGTTT; CDR3aa: CASSRTGELF
d_gene: TRBD1; v_gene: TRBV5-6; j_gene: TRBJ2-7; abundance: .; CDR3nt: TGTGCCAGCAGCTTGGTGGACAGGCTCCACGAGCAGTACTTC; CDR3aa: CASSLVDRLHEQYF
d_gene: .; v_gene: TRBV9; j_gene: TRBJ2-1; abundance: .; CDR3nt: TGTGCCAGCAGCGACCCTATCAATGAGCAGTTCTTC; CDR3aa: CASSDPINEQFF
d_gene: .; v_gene: TRBV7-9; j_gene: TRBJ1-2; abundance: .; CDR3nt: TGTGCCAGCAGCCCATTCGACAGTGGCTACACCTTC; CDR3aa: CASSPFDSGYTF
d_gene: .; v_gene: TRBV19; j_gene: TRBJ1-5; abundance: .; CDR3nt: TGTGCCAGTCGCGACAGAGTCCTGGGTCAGCCCCAGCATTTT; CDR3aa: CASRDRVLGQPQHF
d_gene: TRBD2; v_gene: TRBV9; j_gene: TRBJ2-1; abundance: .; CDR3nt: TGTGCCAGCAGCGCACTAGCGGGGATTATTCAAGGCTCCTACAATGAGCAGTTCTTC; CDR3aa: CASSALAGIIQGSYNEQFF
d_gene: .; v_gene: TRBV29-1; j_gene: TRBJ1-2; abundance: .; CDR3nt: TGCAGCGTTGAAAGTCCGGACTACTATGGCTACACCTTC; CDR3aa: CSVESPDYYGYTF
d_gene: .; v_gene: TRBV20-1; j_gene: TRBJ1-2; abundance: few; CDR3nt: TGCAGTGGAAAGACAGATCATGGCTACACCTTC; CDR3aa: CSGKTDHGYTF
d_gene: .; v_gene: TRBV11-2; j_gene: TRBJ2-2; abundance: .; CDR3nt: TGTGCCAGCACCAGGGGGGAGCCGAACACCGGGGAGCTGTTTTTT; CDR3aa: CASTRGEPNTGELFF
d_gene: TRBD1; v_gene: TRBV7-6; j_gene: TRBJ2-1; abundance: .; CDR3nt: TGTGCCAGCAGCTTAGGGGGACAGTACAATGAGCAGTTCTTC; CDR3aa: CASSLGGQYNEQFF
d_gene: .; v_gene: TRBV5-1; j_gene: TRBJ1-2; abundance: .; CDR3nt: TGCGCCAGCAGCCAGGACAGTAACTATGGCTACACCTTC; CDR3aa: CASSQDSNYGYTF
d_gene: .; v_gene: TRBV20-1; j_gene: TRBJ1-1; abundance: .; CDR3nt: TGCAGTGCCAGTCAGGCTTTCTTT; CDR3aa: CSASQAFF
d_gene: TRBD2; v_gene: TRBV10-3; j_gene: TRBJ2-7; abundance: .; CDR3nt: TGTGCCAGCAGCCGGACTAGCGGGTTGGGCGAGCAGTACTTC; CDR3aa: CASSRTSGLGEQYF
d_gene: TRBD1; v_gene: TRBV6-5; j_gene: TRBJ2-7; abundance: .; CDR3nt: TGTGCCAGCAGTTACTCGAGGGGACAGAAATCCTACGAGCAGTACTTC; CDR3aa: CASSYSRGQKSYEQYF
d_gene: .; v_gene: TRBV9; j_gene: TRBJ1-2; abundance: .; CDR3nt: TGTGCCAGCAGCGCCAGGGGAAGCGGCTACACCTTC; CDR3aa: CASSARGSGYTF
d_gene: TRBD1; v_gene: TRBV6-6; j_gene: TRBJ2-7; abundance: .; CDR3nt: TGTGCCAGCAGTTATCTGCTCAGGGGGGAGCAGTACTTC; CDR3aa: CASSYLLRGEQYF
d_gene: TRBD1; v_gene: TRBV9; j_gene: TRBJ1-1; abundance: .; CDR3nt: TGTGCCAGCAGCGTAGCCACAGGGGGACACACTGAAGCTTTCTTT; CDR3aa: CASSVATGGHTEAFF
d_gene: TRBD2; v_gene: TRBV7-9; j_gene: TRBJ2-1; abundance: .; CDR3nt: TGTGCCAGCAGGGGGACTAGCGGGGGCAAACTCGACAATGAGCAGTTCTTC; CDR3aa: CASRGTSGGKLDNEQFF
d_gene: .; v_gene: TRBV9; j_gene: TRBJ2-2; abundance: .; CDR3nt: TGTGCCAGCACCAAGGGGCGGATGAACACCGGGGAGCTGTTTTTT; CDR3aa: CASTKGRMNTGELFF
d_gene: .; v_gene: TRBV4-3; j_gene: TRBJ2-7; abundance: .; CDR3nt: TGCGCCAGCAGCCAAGAGGCTCACAGGTCCTACTACGAGCAGTACTTC; CDR3aa: CASSQEAHRSYYEQYF
d_gene: TRBD1; v_gene: TRBV7-7; j_gene: TRBJ1-6; abundance: .; CDR3nt: TGTGCCAGCAGCAAACAGACAGGGGGCGGGGAGGGGTATTCACCCCTCCACTTT; CDR3aa: CASSKQTGGGEGYSPLHF
d_gene: TRBD1; v_gene: TRBV5-1; j_gene: TRBJ1-5; abundance: .; CDR3nt: TGCGCCAGCAGCTTGTTAGCAGGGGGCAGCCAGCCCCAGCATTTT; CDR3aa: CASSLLAGGSQPQHF
d_gene: TRBD1; v_gene: TRBV7-2; j_gene: TRBJ2-7; abundance: .; CDR3nt: TGTACCAGCAGTTGGATCGGGACAGGGCTCACCTACGAGCAGTACTTC; CDR3aa: CTSSWIGTGLTYEQYF
d_gene: TRBD1; v_gene: TRBV30; j_gene: TRBJ2-2; abundance: .; CDR3nt: TGTGCCTGGAGTATGACAGGGATCGGGGAGCTGTTTTTT; CDR3aa: CAWSMTGIGELFF
d_gene: TRBD1; v_gene: TRBV4-3; j_gene: TRBJ1-5; abundance: .; CDR3nt: TGCGCCAGCAGCCAACACCCACCGGGACAGGGGAGCAATCAGCCCCAGCATTTT; CDR3aa: CASSQHPPGQGSNQPQHF
d_gene: .; v_gene: TRBV2; j_gene: TRBJ1-1; abundance: .; CDR3nt: TGTGCCAGCAGATCACAGGGCCTTTCGCCTAGGGACACTGAAGCTTTCTTT; CDR3aa: CASRSQGLSPRDTEAFF
d_gene: .; v_gene: TRBV4-3; j_gene: TRBJ1-2; abundance: .; CDR3nt: TGCGCCAGCAGCCAAGTGTTGGGCAGCATCCTAGGCTACACCTTC; CDR3aa: CASSQVLGSILGYTF
d_gene: .; v_gene: TRBV7-2; j_gene: TRBJ1-5; abundance: .; CDR3nt: TGTGCCAGCAGCTTCGAGGGAGCCCAGCATTTT; CDR3aa: CASSFEGAQHF
d_gene: TRBD1; v_gene: TRBV2; j_gene: TRBJ2-2; abundance: .; CDR3nt: TGTGCCAGCAGCGACAGGGGGCCAAAGAACACCGGGGAGCTGTTTTTT; CDR3aa: CASSDRGPKNTGELFF
d_gene: TRBD2; v_gene: TRBV7-9; j_gene: TRBJ2-3; abundance: few; CDR3nt: TGTGCCAGCAGCTTAAGAGCGGGGGGGAGGGATACGCAGTATTTT; CDR3aa: CASSLRAGGRDTQYF
d_gene: .; v_gene: TRBV4-2; j_gene: TRBJ2-6; abundance: once; CDR3nt: TGTGCCAGCAGCCAAGAAGGAGGGCCTGGGGCCAACGTCCTGACTTTC; CDR3aa: CASSQEGGPGANVLTF
d_gene: TRBD2; v_gene: TRBV5-4; j_gene: TRBJ2-1; abundance: .; CDR3nt: TGTGCCAGCAGCCCTTTAGCGGGGGGCACTCGGGGACACAATGAGCAGTTCTTC; CDR3aa: CASSPLAGGTRGHNEQFF
d_gene: .; v_gene: TRBV4-3; j_gene: TRBJ1-3; abundance: once; CDR3nt: TGCGCCAGCAGCCAAGAACCAGGGGCTTTAGGAAACACCATATATTTT; CDR3aa: CASSQEPGALGNTIYF